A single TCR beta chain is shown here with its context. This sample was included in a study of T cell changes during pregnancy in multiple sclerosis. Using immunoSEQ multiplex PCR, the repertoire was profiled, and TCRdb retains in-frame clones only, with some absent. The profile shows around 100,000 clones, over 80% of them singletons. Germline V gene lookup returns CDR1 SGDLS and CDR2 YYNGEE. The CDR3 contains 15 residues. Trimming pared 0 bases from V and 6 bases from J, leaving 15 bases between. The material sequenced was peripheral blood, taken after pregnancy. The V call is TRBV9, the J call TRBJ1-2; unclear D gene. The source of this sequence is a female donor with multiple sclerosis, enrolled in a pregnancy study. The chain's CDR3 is CASSVAVGGRHGYTF. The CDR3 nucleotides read TGTGCCAGCAGCGTAGCTGTGGGAGGGAGGCATGGCTACACCTTC.